This T cell receptor beta chain was sequenced for a study of blood T cells in healthy people across ages. Donation came from healthy Caucasian individuals in Russia who were aged about 6 to 95. For the second PCR, which ran for roughly 7 to 11 cycles, a sample-barcoded 5' primer and a J-beta primer mix were used. TCRdb re-analysed the 5' RACE reads in MiXCR, keeping a single row per CDR3 protein. The sample records hundreds of thousands of distinct CDR3 sequences, approximately 25% being singletons. The CDR3 is 13 residues long. Looked up from germline, CDR1 is LGHNA and CDR2 is YSLEER. Trimming cost V 1 base and J 5 bases, with 8 bases left between them. The sample was also reused in another study, on T cells of mothers and their children.

Sample: blood. This receptor was taken from a boy younger than 18 in good health. The J gene is TRBJ1-1, the V gene TRBV4-3, with D unclear. The CDR3 DNA follows: TGCGCCAGCAGCCAAGGACCTCGGACTGAAGCTTTCTTT. This gives the protein CASSQGPRTEAFF.